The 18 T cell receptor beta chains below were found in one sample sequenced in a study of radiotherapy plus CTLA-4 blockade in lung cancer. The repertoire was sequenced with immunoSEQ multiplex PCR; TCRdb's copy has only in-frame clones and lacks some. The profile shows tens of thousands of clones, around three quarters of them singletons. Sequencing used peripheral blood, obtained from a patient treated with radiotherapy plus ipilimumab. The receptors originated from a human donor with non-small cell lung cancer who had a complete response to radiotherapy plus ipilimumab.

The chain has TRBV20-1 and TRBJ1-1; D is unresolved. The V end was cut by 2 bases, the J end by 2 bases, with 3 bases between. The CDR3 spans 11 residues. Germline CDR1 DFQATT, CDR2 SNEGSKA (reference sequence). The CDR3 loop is CSARSNTEAFF. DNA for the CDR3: TGCAGTGCTAGAAGCAACACTGAAGCTTTCTTT.

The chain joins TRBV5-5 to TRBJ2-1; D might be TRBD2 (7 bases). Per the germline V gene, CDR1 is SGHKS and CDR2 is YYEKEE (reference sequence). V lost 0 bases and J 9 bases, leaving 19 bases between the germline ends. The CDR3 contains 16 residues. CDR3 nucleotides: TGTGCCAGCAGCTTGGTGGGGCGGGGGCCCGGGGGTGAGCAGTTCTTC. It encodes CASSLVGRGPGGEQFF.

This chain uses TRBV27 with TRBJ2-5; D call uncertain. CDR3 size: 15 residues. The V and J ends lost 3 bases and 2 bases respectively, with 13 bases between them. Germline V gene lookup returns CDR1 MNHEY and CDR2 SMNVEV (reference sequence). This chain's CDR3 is CASSLGLGPQETQYF. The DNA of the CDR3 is TGTGCCAGCAGTTTGGGCTTAGGGCCTCAAGAGACCCAGTACTTC.

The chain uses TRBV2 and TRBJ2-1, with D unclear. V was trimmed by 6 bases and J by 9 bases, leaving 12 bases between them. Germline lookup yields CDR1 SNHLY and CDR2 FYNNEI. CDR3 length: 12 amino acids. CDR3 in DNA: TGTGCCAGCAGAGTCGAACGGTCTGAGCAGTTCTTC. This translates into CASRVERSEQFF.

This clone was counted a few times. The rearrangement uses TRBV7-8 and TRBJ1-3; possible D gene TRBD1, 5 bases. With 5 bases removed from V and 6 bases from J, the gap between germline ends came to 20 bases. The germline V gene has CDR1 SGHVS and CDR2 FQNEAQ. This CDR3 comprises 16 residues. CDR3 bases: TGTGCCAGCAGCGCCATCGATGCTATACAGGAAAACACCATATATTTT. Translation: CASSAIDAIQENTIYF.

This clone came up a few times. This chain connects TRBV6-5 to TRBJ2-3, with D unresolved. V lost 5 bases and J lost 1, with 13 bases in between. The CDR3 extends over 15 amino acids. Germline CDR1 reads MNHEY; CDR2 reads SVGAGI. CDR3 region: CASSRELLGTDTQYF. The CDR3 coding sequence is TGTGCCAGCAGTAGAGAATTGTTAGGCACAGATACGCAGTATTTT.

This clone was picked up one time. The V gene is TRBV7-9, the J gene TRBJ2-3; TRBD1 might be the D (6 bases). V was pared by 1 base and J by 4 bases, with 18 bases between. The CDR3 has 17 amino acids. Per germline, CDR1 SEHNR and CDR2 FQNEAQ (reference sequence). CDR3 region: CASSLVTRLQGSDTQYF. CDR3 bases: TGTGCCAGCAGCTTAGTGACCAGGCTCCAGGGGTCAGATACGCAGTATTTT.

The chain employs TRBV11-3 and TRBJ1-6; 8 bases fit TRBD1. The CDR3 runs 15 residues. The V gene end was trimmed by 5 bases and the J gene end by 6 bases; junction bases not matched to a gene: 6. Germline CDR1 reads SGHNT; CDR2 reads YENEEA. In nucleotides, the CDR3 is TGTGCCAGCAGCACGACTGACAGGGGTAATTCACCCCTCCACTTT. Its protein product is CASSTTDRGNSPLHF.

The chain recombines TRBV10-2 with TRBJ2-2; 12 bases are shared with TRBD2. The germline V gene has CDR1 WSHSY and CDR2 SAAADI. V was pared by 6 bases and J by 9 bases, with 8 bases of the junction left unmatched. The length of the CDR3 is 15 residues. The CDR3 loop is CASSASGRARRELFF. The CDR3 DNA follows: TGCGCCAGCAGCGCTAGCGGGAGGGCACGGCGGGAGCTGTTTTTT.

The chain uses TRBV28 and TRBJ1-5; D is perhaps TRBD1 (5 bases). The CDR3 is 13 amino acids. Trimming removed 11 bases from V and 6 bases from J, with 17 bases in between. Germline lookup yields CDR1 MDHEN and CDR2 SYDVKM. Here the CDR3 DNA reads TGTGCCGTACCGGGACCGGGGATTCAGCCCCAGCATTTT. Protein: CAVPGPGIQPQHF. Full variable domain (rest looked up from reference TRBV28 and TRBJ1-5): DVKVTQSSRYLVKRTGEKVFLECVQDMDHENMFWYRQDPGLGLRLIYFSYDVKMKEKGDIPEGYSVSREKKERFSLILESASTNQTSMYLCAVPGPGIQPQHFGDGTRLSIL.

The CDR3 sequence is CASSSFGGQGAADGYTF. The CDR3 nucleotides read TGTGCCAGCAGCTCCTTTGGCGGGCAGGGGGCGGCTGATGGCTACACCTTC. The chain employs TRBV7-9 and TRBJ1-2; 8 bases map to TRBD1. The junction had 16 bases not matched to a gene; V was cut back by 4 bases and J by 6 bases. The CDR3 spans 17 residues. Germline-derived CDR1 and CDR2 are SEHNR and FQNEAQ (reference sequence).

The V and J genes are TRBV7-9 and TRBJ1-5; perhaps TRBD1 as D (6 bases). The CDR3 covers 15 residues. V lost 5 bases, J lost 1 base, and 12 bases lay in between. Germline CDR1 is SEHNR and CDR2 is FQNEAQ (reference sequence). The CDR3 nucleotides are TGTGCCAGCAGCCAACAGGGCATAAGCAATCAGCCCCAGCATTTT. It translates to CASSQQGISNQPQHF.

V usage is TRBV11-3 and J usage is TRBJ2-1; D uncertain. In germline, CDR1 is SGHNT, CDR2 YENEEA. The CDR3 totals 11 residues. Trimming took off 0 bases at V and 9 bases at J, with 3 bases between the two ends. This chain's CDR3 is CASSLEVEQFF. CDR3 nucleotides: TGTGCCAGCAGCTTAGAGGTTGAGCAGTTCTTC.

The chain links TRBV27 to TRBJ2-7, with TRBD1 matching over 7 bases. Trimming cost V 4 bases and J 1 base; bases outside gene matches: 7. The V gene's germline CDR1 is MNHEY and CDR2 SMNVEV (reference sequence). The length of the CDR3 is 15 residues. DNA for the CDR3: TGTGCCAGCAGTTCAACCGGGACAGAGTCCTACGAGCAGTACTTC. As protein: CASSSTGTESYEQYF.

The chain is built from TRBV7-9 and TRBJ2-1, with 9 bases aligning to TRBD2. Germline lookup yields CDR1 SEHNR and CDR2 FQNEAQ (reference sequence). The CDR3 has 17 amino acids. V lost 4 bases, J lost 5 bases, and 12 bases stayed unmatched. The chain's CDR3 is CASSSRDHLAGDNEQFF. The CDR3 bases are TGTGCCAGCAGCTCCCGCGATCACTTAGCGGGAGACAATGAGCAGTTCTTC.

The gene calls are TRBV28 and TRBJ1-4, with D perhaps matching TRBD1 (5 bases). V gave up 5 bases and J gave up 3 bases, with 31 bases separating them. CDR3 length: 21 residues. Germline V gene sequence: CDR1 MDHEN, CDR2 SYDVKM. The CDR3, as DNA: TGTGCCAGCAGTCCCCGCGGCTATACAAGAGCGGGGCGAGTGTCTAATGAAAAACTGTTTTTT. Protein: CASSPRGYTRAGRVSNEKLFF.

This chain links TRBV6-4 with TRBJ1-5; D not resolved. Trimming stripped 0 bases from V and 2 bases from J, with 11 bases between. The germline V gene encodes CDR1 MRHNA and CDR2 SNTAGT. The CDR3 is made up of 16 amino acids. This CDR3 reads CASSDSISRGNQPQHF. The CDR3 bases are TGTGCCAGCAGTGACTCGATATCCAGAGGCAATCAGCCCCAGCATTTT.

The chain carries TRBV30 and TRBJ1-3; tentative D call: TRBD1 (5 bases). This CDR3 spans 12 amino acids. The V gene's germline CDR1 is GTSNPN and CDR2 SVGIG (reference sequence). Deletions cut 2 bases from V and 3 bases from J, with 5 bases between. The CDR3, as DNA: TGTGCCTGGAGTAGGGGTGGAAACACCATATATTTT. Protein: CAWSRGGNTIYF.